Below, 8 T cell receptor beta chains from the same sample are listed, as sequenced in a study of a mutant IDH1 vaccine in newly diagnosed glioma. Assay: immunoSEQ multiplex PCR; the TCRdb copy retains only in-frame clones and omits some. Of 20,000 to 25,000 clones in the sample, about 70% were seen once. Documented time point: week 11, during vaccination. Vaccination comprised doses that each held 300 ug of mutant IDH1 20-mer peptide, plus topical imiquimod. These TCRs' antigens remain unknown. Source: peripheral blood mononuclear cells (PBMCs), taken from a glioma patient whose treatment included an IDH1 peptide vaccine. Receptors originate from a man in his late teens or twenties with glioma. Some clones in this sample may be carry-over from other donors' samples.

This clone rates as medium-sized. The chain combines TRBV6-5 with TRBJ1-5; 7 bases line up with TRBD1. This CDR3 is built from 14 residues. Per the germline V gene, CDR1 is MNHEY and CDR2 is SVGAGI. V gave up 5 bases and J gave up 5 bases; unmatched junction bases: 6. The CDR3 DNA reads as TGTGCCAGCAGTAGACAGGGTTTCGATCAGCCCCAGCATTTT. Protein: CASSRQGFDQPQHF.

This chain links TRBV9 with TRBJ2-3; no clear D gene. Germline V gene sequence: CDR1 SGDLS, CDR2 YYNGEE. This CDR3 spans 15 amino acids. The V gene lost 0 bases and the J gene lost 1 base, with 9 bases spanning the gap. The CDR3 here is CASSVGPRGTDTQYF. CDR3 in DNA: TGTGCCAGCAGCGTAGGCCCCCGCGGCACAGATACGCAGTATTTT.

The chain recombines TRBV30 with TRBJ2-2, with TRBD2 matching over 10 bases. This CDR3 spans 15 amino acids. Germline trimming cut 5 bases from V and 0 bases from J; bases unmatched to any gene: 3. Germline CDR1 GTSNPN, CDR2 SVGIG (reference sequence). The CDR3 is CAWLAGATNTGELFF. CDR3 coding DNA: TGTGCCTGGCTAGCGGGGGCGACGAACACCGGGGAGCTGTTTTTT.

The V and J genes are TRBV7-9 and TRBJ2-7, with D uncertain. CDR3 length: 12 amino acids. The V gene lost 1 base and the J gene lost 6 bases, with 7 bases spanning the gap. Per germline, CDR1 SEHNR and CDR2 FQNEAQ (reference sequence). CDR3 sequence (DNA): TGTGCCAGCAGCTTAGAAAGGAGCGAGCAGTACTTC. This codes for CASSLERSEQYF.

This clone was picked up a small number of times. The rearrangement joins TRBV5-6 to TRBJ1-3, with D uncertain. The length of the CDR3 is 14 residues. V lost 0 bases and J 4 bases, leaving 8 bases between the germline ends. Germline CDR1 and CDR2: SGHDT and YYEEEE. CDR3 in DNA: TGTGCCAGCAGCTTGGGAGGGTTCGGAAACACCATATATTTT. Protein product: CASSLGGFGNTIYF.

The V and J genes are TRBV27 and TRBJ2-1, with 11 bases aligning to TRBD2. The CDR3 loop spans 19 amino acids. Germline V gene sequence: CDR1 MNHEY, CDR2 SMNVEV (reference sequence). V lost 1 base and J lost 0; bases outside the gene matches: 8. The CDR3 DNA is TGTGCCAGCAGTTTATTTGGTAGCGGGAGGGGATACTCCTACAATGAGCAGTTCTTC. Its protein is CASSLFGSGRGYSYNEQFF.

The chain carries TRBV7-3 and TRBJ2-2; D is uncertain. Germline V lookup: CDR1 SGHTA, CDR2 FQGTGA. The CDR3 has 12 amino acids. V was clipped by 4 bases and J by 7 bases, with 7 bases between them. CDR3 loop: CASSSSGGELFF. CDR3 DNA sequence: TGTGCCAGCAGCTCATCGGGCGGGGAGCTGTTTTTT. Full variable domain (remainder filled in from reference TRBV7-3 and TRBJ2-2): GAGVSQTPSNKVTEKGKYVELRCDPISGHTALYWYRQSLGQGPEFLIYFQGTGAADDSGLPNDRFFAVRPEGSVSTLKIQRTERGDSAVYLCASSSSGGELFFGEGSRLTVL.

The chain recombines TRBV29-1 with TRBJ2-7; TRBD2 might be the D (6 bases). CDR1 and CDR2 (germline): SQVTM, ANQGSEA. V was clipped by 1 base and J by 4 bases, with 20 bases between them. The CDR3 spans 16 residues. The CDR3 protein is CSVEVWGVRSRYEQYF. In DNA form, the CDR3 reads TGCAGCGTTGAAGTTTGGGGGGTGAGGAGCCGATACGAGCAGTACTTC.